This is a list of T cell receptor beta chains from one sample in a study of radiotherapy plus CTLA-4 blockade in lung cancer. Clones were read by immunoSEQ multiplex PCR, and TCRdb kept only the in-frame ones, dropping some. The sample lists about 32,000 clones; about 81% were seen once. The input for sequencing was peripheral blood, taken from a patient treated with radiotherapy plus ipilimumab. Receptors originate from a human donor with non-small cell lung cancer that progressed on radiotherapy plus ipilimumab. CDR3s include the opening cysteine and the closing phenylalanine or tryptophan. D genes are given only for firm matches. Clone size is given for some rows only: seen once, a few or many times, or a class if the clone is expanded.

>.|TRBV11-3|TRBJ1-1|13|.
CASSSRWNTEAFF
TGTGCCAGCAGCTCGAGGTGGAACACTGAAGCTTTCTTT
>.|TRBV9|TRBJ2-5|13|.
CASSVQEGETQYF
TGTGCCAGCAGCGTCCAGGAGGGAGAGACCCAGTACTTC
>.|TRBV2|TRBJ1-1|12|.
CASGGGPTEAFF
TGTGCCAGCGGGGGGGGTCCGACTGAAGCTTTCTTT
>once|TRBV27|TRBJ2-3|13|TRBD2
CASRASGGDTQYF
TGTGCCAGCAGAGCGTCCGGGGGGGATACGCAGTATTTT
>.|TRBV5-5|TRBJ2-3|16|TRBD1
CASSWQGAGSTDTQYF
TGTGCCAGCAGCTGGCAGGGGGCAGGGAGCACAGATACGCAGTATTTT
>.|TRBV5-8|TRBJ1-5|16|TRBD1
CASSQTGVGGNQPQHF
TGTGCCAGCAGCCAGACAGGGGTGGGAGGCAATCAGCCCCAGCATTTT
>once|TRBV11-2|TRBJ2-6|16|.
CASSLEAGSGANVLTF
TGTGCCAGCAGCTTAGAGGCGGGGTCTGGGGCCAACGTCCTGACTTTC
>.|TRBV5-1|TRBJ2-1|15|.
CATHKTQGFHNEQFF
TGCGCCACCCACAAAACACAGGGTTTTCACAATGAGCAGTTCTTC
>once|TRBV9|TRBJ2-3|20|TRBD2
CASSVAGAQAGGLSTDTQYF
TGTGCCAGCAGCGTAGCGGGGGCGCAGGCGGGGGGCCTTAGCACAGATACGCAGTATTTT
>.|TRBV5-4|TRBJ2-7|14|.
CAGRGGQGAYEQYF
TGTGCCGGCAGGGGGGGCCAGGGGGCTTACGAGCAGTACTTC
>.|TRBV4-2|TRBJ2-3|20|TRBD2
CASSQLSGGAGHIFADTQYF
TGTGCCAGCAGCCAACTTAGCGGGGGGGCCGGGCACATTTTTGCAGATACGCAGTATTTT
>.|TRBV19|TRBJ1-1|15|TRBD1
CASSLWTGAKTEAFF
TGTGCCAGTAGTCTCTGGACAGGGGCTAAGACTGAAGCTTTCTTT
>.|TRBV5-4|TRBJ2-2|16|TRBD2
CASSLGLAENTGELFF
TGTGCCAGCAGCTTGGGACTAGCGGAGAACACCGGGGAGCTGTTTTTT
>.|TRBV6-4|TRBJ1-1|18|TRBD1
CASSDYDNVGTGKTEAFF
TGTGCCAGCAGTGACTACGATAATGTTGGGACAGGGAAAACTGAAGCTTTCTTT
>.|TRBV1|TRBJ1-3|14|.
CTSGRDISGNTIYF
TGCACCAGCGGGAGGGACATCTCTGGAAACACCATATATTTT
>.|TRBV7-3|TRBJ1-2|13|.
CASSSQSQDGYTF
TGTGCCAGCAGCTCCCAGTCGCAGGATGGCTACACCTTC
>.|TRBV19|TRBJ1-6|15|TRBD1
CASSITGQGNSPLHF
TGTGCCAGTAGTATAACTGGACAGGGGAATTCACCCCTCCACTTT
>.|TRBV6-5|TRBJ1-2|15|.
CASSYAWGAGYGYTF
TGTGCCAGCAGCTACGCGTGGGGCGCCGGCTATGGCTACACCTTC
>.|TRBV5-1|TRBJ1-2|15|.
CASSPGAGLYYGYTF
TGCGCCAGCAGCCCTGGCGCAGGGCTATACTATGGCTACACCTTC
>.|TRBV5-1|TRBJ2-7|15|TRBD1
CASSLGTGGIHEQYF
TGCGCCAGCAGCCTGGGGACAGGGGGCATCCACGAGCAGTACTTC
>.|TRBV13|TRBJ2-5|14|.
CASRTSTSGETQYF
TGTGCCAGCAGGACTTCCACAAGTGGAGAGACCCAGTACTTC
>.|TRBV2|TRBJ2-1|14|.
CASSRGDSYNEQFF
TGTGCCAGCAGTCGCGGGGATTCCTACAATGAGCAGTTCTTC
>.|TRBV2|TRBJ1-4|14|TRBD1
CASLTGQGGEKLFF
TGTGCCAGCCTAACGGGACAGGGAGGGGAAAAACTGTTTTTT
>.|TRBV13|TRBJ2-1|14|.
CASSSSGGVNEQFF
TGTGCCAGCAGCTCCTCGGGGGGCGTGAATGAGCAGTTCTTC